The present entry profiles one T cell receptor beta chain with its context. This clonotype has ten or more counts. No cognate antigen has been identified for it. No base-level quality is on record; no much larger clone is a single base apart. This record comes from a study of regulatory T cells in long-lasting Graves disease listed by TCRdb under 2021. Regarding the research as a whole: Antithyroid drugs had been taken for less than 3 months by newly diagnosed Graves' disease patients. TCR sequencing covered roughly 13 persistent and around 20 newly diagnosed Graves' disease patients, 33 samples in total. Patients with persistent Graves' disease were compared with patients with newly diagnosed Graves' disease using TCR sequencing and RNA sequencing of peripheral blood. The study was conducted in China and was registered as a clinical trial. Study-wide conclusions, independent of this receptor: Lower TCR Shannon entropy and fewer highly expanded clones were observed in persistent Graves' disease patients than in newly diagnosed patients, which suggested clonal expansion. TRBV28, TRBJ1-2 and TRBJ2-5 were preferentially used in persistent disease, while TRBV20-1 and TRBJ2-1 were favored in newly diagnosed disease. Peripheral blood alone was examined, since thyroid tissue, which constituted the primary lesion, could not be accessed. Sequencing and analysis were limited to the TCR beta chain. The small sample size was acknowledged by the authors as a limitation that may reduce accuracy. A larger number of public clonotypes was shared among persistent patients (more than 2,500) than among newly diagnosed patients (roughly 970).

The CDR3 runs 19 residues from the cysteine to the phenylalanine. Only CDR3 DNA is held: 57 bases, read in frame from base 1. Between the V and J ends, shortened by 0 bases and 4 bases respectively, the junction contains 23 bases. The sample's time point label, in plain terms: newly diagnosed GD, antithyroid drugs for less than 3 months. For both TCR sequencing and RNA sequencing, RNA was extracted from PBMCs using TRIzol. Graves' disease was diagnosed according to American Thyroid Association guidelines. Patients for the study were recruited at an endocrinology department in Xi'an, China. From each patient, approximately 9.9 milliliters of peripheral blood was collected into an EDTA anticoagulant tube. PBMCs were isolated by Ficoll Paque Plus density gradient separation without further T cell sorting. An Agilent 2100 Bioanalyzer and agarose gel were used to check RNA quality, while a NanoDrop 2000 measured RNA concentration.

Library prep was done by multiplex PCR. The sample was run on an Illumina HiSeq 4000. To build TCR beta libraries, CDR3 regions were amplified by Arm-PCR using iRepertoire HTBI primers. PCR products were gel purified before sequencing. As for how the authors treated the data: Gene usage analysis of CDR3 amino acid clonotypes used the 60 to 80 TRBV and some 15 TRBJ segments found across samples. Filtered high-quality paired reads were merged into contigs using COPE and FqMerger. BLAST was used to align contigs to the IMGT TRBV, TRBD and TRBJ reference genes, and CDR3 was defined following IMGT. Any clonotype with a frequency above 0.1% was counted as a highly expanded clone. Shannon entropy served as the measure of repertoire diversity, while the Gini coefficient captured V-J evenness. A clonotype was considered public if more than one individual shared it. The public reads were reanalyzed by TCRdb: fastp trimming at Q25, MiXCR alignment, in-frame beta chains only. Every CDR3 protein is listed once, alongside the most common genes and DNA of its rows. None of the V and J calls come from the authors' own analysis; TCRdb made them. This sample is represented by roughly 420,000 distinct CDR3 sequences; approximately 16% of them were singletons. 23% of the sample rests with the top ten.

This same sample was also part of a study on T cells in Graves' hyperthyroidism and ophthalmopathy. The second study's paper adds: Stable Graves' hyperthyroidism was defined as no progression to ophthalmopathy during 18 months of follow-up. Hyperthyroidism patients were newly diagnosed, with disease duration under 2 months, and aged 18 to 65 years. Any patient with an uncontrolled infection, another autoimmune disease, pregnancy or lactation was excluded. Diagnoses were established on the basis of clinical symptoms, serum thyroxine and TRAb, thyroid ultrasound, and orbital computed tomography. A first-round RT-PCR of the TCR CDR3 used the HTBI primer set with the Qiagen OneStep RT-PCR kit. Most expanded thyroid clonotypes (frequency above 0.001) were also found in blood, which suggests that blood repertoires may mirror thyroid immune responses. Ophthalmopathy was separated from stable hyperthyroidism by a 13 V-J signature model, with approximately 86% sensitivity and about 81% specificity obtained in cross-validation and 80%/75% obtained in testing. In validation, the model predicted progression to ophthalmopathy a median of about 6 months before onset, with 65% to 71% sensitivity and 72.22% specificity. To identify TCR V-J signatures that set the groups apart, the researchers used a discovery cohort of 100 patients, made up of roughly 40 with Graves' ophthalmopathy and 55 to 65 with stable Graves' hyperthyroidism. An independent validation cohort of around 20 hyperthyroidism patients and 17 patients who later progressed to ophthalmopathy tested prospective prediction of ophthalmopathy. The roughly 100 discovery patients were randomly divided into training and test sets at a 7:3 ratio. Thyroid tissue and blood T-cell repertoires from several Graves' hyperthyroidism patients were also compared in the study. Following sampling, methimazole starting at 30 mg daily was given to hyperthyroidism patients, and high-dose intravenous methylprednisolone was given to ophthalmopathy patients. Libraries were constructed in a second round of multiplex PCR, after which size selection and purification were performed. Paired-end sequencing of the libraries was performed with 100 bp reads on an Illumina HiSeq2000. SOAPnuke was used to process the raw data, removing reads that contained adapters or uncalled bases, had a mean Phred below 15, or lacked an exact match to the constant primer or identifier. High-quality paired reads were merged using COPE v1.2.5, and each unique nucleotide sequence was defined as a clonotype. Clonotypes were aligned to IMGT TRBV, TRBD and TRBJ reference segments using MiTCR v1.1. The analysis included only V-J combinations with a frequency above 0.0001, which together covered approximately 99% of the repertoires. A TCS score was defined as the ratio between F50 (clonal expansion) and ExV (chaos), using BLOSUM62-based TCRdist between CDR3 peptides within each V-J. Welch's t-statistics and random forest reduced just over 500 V-J features to roughly 13, which were used in a naive Bayes classifier (R e1071). Sample size was not statistically predetermined, and investigators were not blinded to group allocation. According to the paper, TCR Vbeta CDR3 sequencing was carried out on 135 peripheral blood samples, which came from under 50 ophthalmopathy, around 75 hyperthyroidism and roughly 17 progressor patients.

The chain uses TRBV12-3 or TRBV12-4 and TRBJ2-3, with TRBD2 as a weak D call on 6 bases. The sample in question was peripheral blood mononuclear cells (PBMCs), obtained at new diagnosis, from a patient treated with antithyroid drugs. This clonotype was sampled from a woman younger than 35 with Graves disease. Donor details come from another sample of the same person, matched by shared clones. This receptor has the CDR3 CASSLAAGSGTLDADTQYF. The DNA sequence reads TGTGCCAGCAGTTTAGCGGCGGGAAGTGGAACATTAGATGCAGATACGCAGTATTTT.